Listed below are T cell receptor beta chains from one sample, sequenced in a study of blood T cell repertoires in COVID-19. The method was immunoSEQ multiplex PCR; TCRdb's version includes in-frame clones alone and lacks a portion of them. This sample yields about 390,000 clones, of which around 87% are seen a single time; roughly 2% belongs to the top ten. The material sequenced was peripheral blood. Receptors were obtained from a woman aged 60 to 75 with COVID-19, enrolled during active disease. The CDR3 runs from the conserved cysteine through the conserved F or W. The D gene is left open where the match is weak. A clone size is listed for some rows: how often the clone was seen (once, few, many), or a class if it is expanded.

J,V,size,D,CDR3,DNA
TRBJ1-5,TRBV3-1/TRBV3-2,few,.,CASSQEPYQPQHF,TGTGCCAGCAGCCAAGAACCCTACCAGCCCCAGCATTTT
TRBJ1-1,TRBV2,.,TRBD1,CASRDRGTMNTEAFF,TGTGCCAGCAGGGACAGGGGAACCATGAACACTGAAGCTTTCTTT
TRBJ1-1,TRBV5-1,.,.,CASSLESTMNTEAFF,TGCGCCAGCAGCTTGGAATCGACTATGAACACTGAAGCTTTCTTT
TRBJ1-1,TRBV28,once,.,CASSLHSTGVGTEAFF,TGTGCCAGCAGCCTTCATTCGACAGGTGTTGGCACTGAAGCTTTCTTT
TRBJ1-3,TRBV5-1,few,TRBD1,CASSLGGTGSGNTIYF,TGCGCCAGCAGCTTGGGCGGGACAGGCTCTGGAAACACCATATATTTT
TRBJ2-1,TRBV27,.,TRBD1,CASGGDRAYNEQFF,TGTGCCAGCGGCGGGGACAGGGCCTACAATGAGCAGTTCTTC
TRBJ2-7,TRBV14,.,.,CASSQELHYEQYF,TGTGCCAGCAGCCAAGAACTCCACTACGAGCAGTACTTC
TRBJ1-6,TRBV15,.,TRBD1,CATSTGTVNSPLHF,TGTGCCACTAGTACCGGGACAGTAAATTCACCCCTCCACTTT
TRBJ1-1,TRBV5-1,.,TRBD1,CASSNTGAGFEAFF,TGCGCCAGCAGCAACACAGGGGCGGGATTTGAAGCTTTCTTT
TRBJ1-2,TRBV7-9,few,TRBD1,CASSVGQGYGYTF,TGTGCCAGCAGCGTGGGACAGGGCTATGGCTACACCTTC
TRBJ1-1,TRBV5-1,.,TRBD1,CASSLVVGGQGASTEAFF,TGCGCCAGCAGCTTGGTAGTAGGGGGACAGGGGGCATCAACTGAAGCTTTCTTT
TRBJ1-2,TRBV19,.,.,CASTGQGYGYTF,TGTGCCAGTACGGGGCAGGGGTATGGCTACACCTTC
TRBJ1-1,TRBV6-5,.,.,CASTDYNPTAEAFF,TGTGCCAGCACCGATTATAACCCGACAGCTGAAGCTTTCTTT
TRBJ2-1,TRBV7-3,.,.,CASSLFPSEYNEQFF,TGTGCCAGCAGCTTATTTCCTAGCGAGTACAATGAGCAGTTCTTC
TRBJ2-7,TRBV3-1/TRBV3-2,.,.,CASSRQGGAYEQYF,TGTGCCAGCAGCAGACAAGGAGGGGCGTACGAGCAGTACTTC
TRBJ1-6,TRBV7-9,.,.,CASRRGYWNSPLHF,TGTGCCAGCAGGCGGGGGTACTGGAATTCACCCCTCCACTTT
TRBJ1-5,TRBV15,.,TRBD1,CATSRQGAAEPQHF,TGTGCCACCAGCAGACAGGGGGCGGCTGAGCCCCAGCATTTT
TRBJ1-2,TRBV7-2,.,.,CASSFRDNPTRGYTF,TGTGCCAGCAGCTTCCGGGACAATCCGACCAGGGGCTACACCTTC
TRBJ1-2,TRBV28,.,.,CASSLSTNYGYTF,TGTGCCAGCAGTTTGTCCACAAACTATGGCTACACCTTC
TRBJ2-1,TRBV10-3,few,TRBD2,CAIRTSGGNEQFF,TGTGCCATCAGGACTAGCGGGGGAAATGAGCAGTTCTTC
TRBJ2-5,TRBV7-2,.,TRBD2,CASSLNSGGIGETQYF,TGTGCCAGCAGCTTAAATAGCGGGGGGATCGGAGAGACCCAGTACTTC
TRBJ1-1,TRBV7-3,.,TRBD1,CASSLGADRENTEAFF,TGTGCCAGCAGCTTAGGGGCGGACAGGGAAAACACTGAAGCTTTCTTT
TRBJ1-6,TRBV4-1,.,.,CASSQPTAKRDSPLHF,TGCGCCAGCAGCCAGCCCACGGCAAAACGGGATTCACCCCTCCACTTT
TRBJ1-2,TRBV10-3,.,TRBD1,CAISDRGLGASYGYTF,TGTGCCATCAGTGACAGGGGGCTGGGAGCGAGCTATGGCTACACCTTC
TRBJ2-3,TRBV18,few,.,CASSPPSRGGGTDTQYF,TGTGCCAGCTCACCACCCTCAAGGGGCGGCGGCACAGATACGCAGTATTTT
TRBJ2-1,TRBV7-6,.,.,CASSLGAYGGQDSYNEQFF,TGTGCCAGCAGCTTAGGCGCGTATGGAGGCCAAGACTCCTACAATGAGCAGTTCTTC
TRBJ2-6,TRBV7-3,.,.,CASSRRGDSGANVLTF,TGTGCCAGCAGCCGAAGAGGTGACTCTGGGGCCAACGTCCTGACTTTC
TRBJ2-7,TRBV12-5,once,TRBD1,CASGPSGTGNYEQYF,TGTGCTAGTGGCCCGTCCGGGACAGGGAACTACGAGCAGTACTTC
TRBJ1-6,TRBV5-5,.,.,CASSLSITQTHSPLHF,TGTGCCAGCAGCCTATCAATTACTCAAACCCATTCACCCCTCCACTTT
TRBJ1-5,TRBV7-8,.,.,CASSLGDHQPQHF,TGTGCCAGCAGCTTAGGAGATCATCAGCCCCAGCATTTT
TRBJ1-1,TRBV6-2/TRBV6-3,.,TRBD1,CASSSISRGVMNTEAFF,TGTGCCAGCAGTTCCATTTCCAGGGGGGTCATGAACACTGAAGCTTTCTTT
TRBJ2-5,TRBV5-4,.,.,CASSFTGNHEETQYF,TGTGCCAGCAGCTTTACAGGGAACCACGAAGAGACCCAGTACTTC
TRBJ2-3,TRBV6-5,.,TRBD1,CASNEGATDTQYF,TGTGCCAGCAACGAGGGGGCCACAGATACGCAGTATTTT
TRBJ1-4,TRBV5-4,.,.,CASSFGGGMTNEKLFF,TGTGCCAGCAGCTTCGGGGGAGGAATGACTAATGAAAAACTGTTTTTT
TRBJ1-3,TRBV15,few,.,CATKDRTGNTIYF,TGTGCCACTAAGGACAGAACTGGAAACACCATATATTTT
TRBJ1-1,TRBV5-6,.,.,CATRGEGTEAFF,TGTGCCACGCGGGGGGAGGGCACTGAAGCTTTCTTT
TRBJ1-1,TRBV11-2,once,.,CASSLVSTYTEAFF,TGTGCCAGCAGCTTAGTATCTACTTACACTGAAGCTTTCTTT
TRBJ2-6,TRBV5-1,.,.,CASSLAEGSSGANVLTF,TGCGCCAGCAGCTTGGCCGAGGGAAGCTCTGGGGCCAACGTCCTGACTTTC
TRBJ2-4,TRBV5-1,.,TRBD1,CASSLAGTGSWDIQYF,TGCGCCAGCAGCTTGGCCGGGACAGGGAGTTGGGACATTCAGTACTTC
TRBJ1-5,TRBV7-3,.,.,CASSLNGDSNQPQHF,TGTGCCAGCAGCTTAAACGGGGATAGCAATCAGCCCCAGCATTTT
TRBJ2-7,TRBV5-6,.,.,CASSLRLGASYEQYF,TGTGCCAGCAGCTTGAGGTTAGGGGCGTCCTACGAGCAGTACTTC
TRBJ1-1,TRBV27,.,.,CASRSSIPDYEAFF,TGTGCCAGCAGATCCTCGATACCGGACTATGAAGCTTTCTTT
TRBJ1-2,TRBV5-1,.,.,CASSLEHSIYGYTF,TGCGCCAGCAGCTTGGAACACAGCATTTATGGCTACACCTTC
TRBJ1-2,TRBV3-1/TRBV3-2,.,TRBD1,CASSQTGQGADGYTF,TGTGCCAGCAGCCAAACAGGACAGGGGGCCGATGGCTACACCTTC
TRBJ2-2,TRBV28,few,TRBD2,CASSLGLAGWNTGELFF,TGTGCCAGCAGTTTAGGACTAGCGGGGTGGAACACCGGGGAGCTGTTTTTT
TRBJ2-4,TRBV27,.,TRBD1,CASSPPGQGAPAKNIQYF,TGTGCCAGCAGTCCCCCGGGACAGGGGGCGCCGGCCAAAAACATTCAGTACTTC
TRBJ2-2,TRBV11-2,.,TRBD2,CASSLERGGPGELFF,TGTGCCAGCAGCTTAGAGCGGGGGGGCCCCGGGGAGCTGTTTTTT
TRBJ1-5,TRBV7-2,.,.,CASSLIQYNQPQHF,TGTGCCAGCAGCTTAATACAGTACAATCAGCCCCAGCATTTT
TRBJ2-6,TRBV30,once,.,CAWKGLSRLSGANVLTF,TGTGCCTGGAAGGGACTCTCTCGTCTCTCTGGGGCCAACGTCCTGACTTTC
TRBJ1-1,TRBV28,.,.,CASSRLTEAFF,TGTGCCAGCAGCAGGTTGACTGAAGCTTTCTTT
TRBJ1-6,TRBV5-4,.,.,CASTVGGARNSPLHF,TGTGCCAGCACCGTTGGGGGGGCGAGGAATTCACCCCTCCACTTT
TRBJ1-2,TRBV18,.,TRBD1,CASSPATGHNYGYTF,TGTGCCAGCTCACCGGCGACAGGGCATAACTATGGCTACACCTTC